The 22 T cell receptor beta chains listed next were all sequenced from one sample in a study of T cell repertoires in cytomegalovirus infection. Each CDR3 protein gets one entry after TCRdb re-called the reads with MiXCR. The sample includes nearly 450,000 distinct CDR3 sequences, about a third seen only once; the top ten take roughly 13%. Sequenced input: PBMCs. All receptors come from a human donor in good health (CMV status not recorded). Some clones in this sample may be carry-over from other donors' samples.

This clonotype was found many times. The CDR3 spells CASSTMGLAGTQYF. CDR3 bases: TGTGCCAGCAGCACGATGGGACTAGCGGGGACCCAGTACTTC. The chain couples TRBV7-2 to TRBJ2-5; 12 bases map to TRBD2. The CDR3 runs to 14 residues. Per the germline V gene, CDR1 is SGHTA and CDR2 is FQGNSA. Trimming removed 5 bases from V and 7 bases from J; junction bases left unmatched: 5.

In DNA, the CDR3 is TGTGCCAGCACTCAGGGGCCCGGCCCTAGCAATCAGCCCCAGCATTTT. Translated: CASTQGPGPSNQPQHF. This rearrangement joins TRBV6-6 to TRBJ1-5, with TRBD1 as a possible D gene (6 bases). The CDR3 totals 16 residues. Per germline, CDR1 MNHNY and CDR2 SVGAGI (reference sequence). Trimming took off 7 bases at V and 0 bases at J, with 16 bases between the two ends.

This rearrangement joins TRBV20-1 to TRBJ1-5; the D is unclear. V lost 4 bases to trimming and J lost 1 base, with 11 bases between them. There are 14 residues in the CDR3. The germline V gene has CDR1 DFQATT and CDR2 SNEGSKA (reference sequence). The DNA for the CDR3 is TGCAGTGCTACGGACGCTGGGAGCAATCAGCCCCAGCATTTT. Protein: CSATDAGSNQPQHF.

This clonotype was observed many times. The CDR3 region is CASSYSKTVRGNQPQHF. Written as DNA, the CDR3 is TGTGCCAGCAGTTACTCGAAAACCGTTAGGGGCAATCAGCCCCAGCATTTT. The gene calls are TRBV6-2 or TRBV6-3 and TRBJ1-5; no clear D gene. The CDR3 has 17 residues. Germline CDR1 MNHEY, CDR2 SVGEGT. V dropped 0 bases and J dropped 2 bases, with 14 bases sitting between them.

The CDR3 DNA reads as TGTGCCAGCAGTCGGAAGAGGAACACCGGGGAGCTGTTTTTT. Its translation: CASSRKRNTGELFF. The V gene is TRBV27, the J gene TRBJ2-2; no definite D call. V shed 5 bases and J shed 1 base, with 8 bases lying between them. The CDR3 runs to 14 residues. Germline lookup yields CDR1 MNHEY and CDR2 SMNVEV (reference sequence).

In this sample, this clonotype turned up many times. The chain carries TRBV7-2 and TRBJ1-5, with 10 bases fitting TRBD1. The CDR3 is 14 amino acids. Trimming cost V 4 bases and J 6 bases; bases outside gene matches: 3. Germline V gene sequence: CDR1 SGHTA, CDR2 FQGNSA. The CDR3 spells CASSWDRGAQPQHF. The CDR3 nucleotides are TGTGCCAGCAGCTGGGACAGGGGAGCTCAGCCCCAGCATTTT.

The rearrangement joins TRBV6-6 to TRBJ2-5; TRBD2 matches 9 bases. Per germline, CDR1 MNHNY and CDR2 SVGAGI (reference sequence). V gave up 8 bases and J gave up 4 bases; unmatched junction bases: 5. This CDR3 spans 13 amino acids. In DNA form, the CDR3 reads TGTGCCAGCCGGGGGACTAGCCGAGAGACCCAGTACTTC. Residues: CASRGTSRETQYF.

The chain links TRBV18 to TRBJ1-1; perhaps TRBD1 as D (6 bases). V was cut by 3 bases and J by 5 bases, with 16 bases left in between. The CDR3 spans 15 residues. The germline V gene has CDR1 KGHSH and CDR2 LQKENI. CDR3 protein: CASSPRLQGGTEAFF. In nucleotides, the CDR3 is TGTGCCAGCTCACCCAGGCTACAGGGTGGGACTGAAGCTTTCTTT.

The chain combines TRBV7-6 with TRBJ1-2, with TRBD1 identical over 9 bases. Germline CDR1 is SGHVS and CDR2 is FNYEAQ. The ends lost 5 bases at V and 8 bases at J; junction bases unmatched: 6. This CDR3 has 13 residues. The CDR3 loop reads CASSTRTGEGYTF. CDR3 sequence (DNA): TGTGCCAGCAGCACGCGGACAGGGGAGGGCTACACCTTC.

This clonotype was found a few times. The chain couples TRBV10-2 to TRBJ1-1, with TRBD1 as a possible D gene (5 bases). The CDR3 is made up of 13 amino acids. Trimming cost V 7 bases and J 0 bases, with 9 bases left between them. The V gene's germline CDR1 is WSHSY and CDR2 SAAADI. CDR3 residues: CASNEGVNTEAFF. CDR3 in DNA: TGCGCCAGCAATGAAGGGGTGAACACTGAAGCTTTCTTT.

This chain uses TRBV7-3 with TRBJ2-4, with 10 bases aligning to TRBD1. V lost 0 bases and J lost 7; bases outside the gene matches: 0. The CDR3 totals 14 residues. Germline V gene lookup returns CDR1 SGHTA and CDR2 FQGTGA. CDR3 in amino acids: CASSLTGQGNIQYF. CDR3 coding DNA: TGTGCCAGCAGCTTAACGGGACAGGGGAACATTCAGTACTTC.

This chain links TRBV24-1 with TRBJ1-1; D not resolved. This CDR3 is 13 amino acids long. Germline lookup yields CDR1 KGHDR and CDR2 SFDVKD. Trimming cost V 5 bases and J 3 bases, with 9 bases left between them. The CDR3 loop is CATSVGMDTEAFF. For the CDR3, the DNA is TGTGCCACCAGTGTGGGTATGGACACTGAAGCTTTCTTT.

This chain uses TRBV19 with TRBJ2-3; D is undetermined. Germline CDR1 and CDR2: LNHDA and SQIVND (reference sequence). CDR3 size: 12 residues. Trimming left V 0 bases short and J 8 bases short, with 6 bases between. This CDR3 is CASSIEAGTQYF. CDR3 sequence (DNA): TGTGCCAGTAGTATAGAGGCAGGTACGCAGTATTTT.

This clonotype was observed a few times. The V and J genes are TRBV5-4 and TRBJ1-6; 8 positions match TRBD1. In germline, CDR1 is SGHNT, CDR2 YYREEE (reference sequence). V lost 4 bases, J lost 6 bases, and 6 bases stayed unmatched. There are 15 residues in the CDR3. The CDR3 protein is CASSHQTGVNSPLHF. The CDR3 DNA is TGTGCCAGCAGCCATCAGACAGGGGTTAATTCACCCCTCCACTTT.

The CDR3 loop is CASSQGGVDGPSYTF. The CDR3 DNA follows: TGCGCCAGCAGCCAAGGGGGGGTTGACGGCCCGAGCTACACCTTC. This chain links TRBV5-1 with TRBJ1-2; a weak D match, TRBD1 (6 bases). V lost 4 bases, J lost 9 bases, and 22 bases lay in between. The CDR3 spans 15 residues. CDR1 and CDR2 (germline): SGHRS, YFSETQ.

The CDR3 sequence is CASSQGQGTETQYF. As DNA, the CDR3 is TGCGCCAGCAGCCAAGGACAGGGGACGGAGACCCAGTACTTC. The rearrangement joins TRBV4-1 to TRBJ2-5, with 8 bases matching TRBD1. CDR3 length: 14 residues. V was clipped by 1 base and J by 5 bases; unmatched bases: 3. Germline V gives CDR1 MGHRA, CDR2 YSYEKL.

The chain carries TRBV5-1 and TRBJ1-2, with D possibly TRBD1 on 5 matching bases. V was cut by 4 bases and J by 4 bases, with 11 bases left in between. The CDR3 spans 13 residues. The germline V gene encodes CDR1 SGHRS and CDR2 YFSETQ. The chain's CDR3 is CASSGGTAYGYTF. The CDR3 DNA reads TGCGCCAGCAGCGGCGGGACGGCCTATGGCTACACCTTC.

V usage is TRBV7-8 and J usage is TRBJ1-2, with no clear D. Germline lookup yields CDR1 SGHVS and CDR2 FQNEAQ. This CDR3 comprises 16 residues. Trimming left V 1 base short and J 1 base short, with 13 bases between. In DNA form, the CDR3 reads TGTGCCAGCAGCTTAGTGAGTAGGGCAGTTAACTATGGCTACACCTTC. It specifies CASSLVSRAVNYGYTF.

CDR3 coding DNA: TGTGCCAGCAGCCGGGGGGGAACCTATGGCTACACCTTC. It encodes CASSRGGTYGYTF. The chain joins TRBV7-8 to TRBJ1-2; D might be TRBD1 (5 bases). The CDR3 loop spans 13 amino acids. Deletions cut 5 bases from V and 4 bases from J, with 11 bases between. Germline assignment: CDR1 SGHVS and CDR2 FQNEAQ.

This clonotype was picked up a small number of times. CDR3 protein: CSARVAEQNYGYTF. CDR3 in DNA: TGCAGTGCTAGAGTGGCAGAGCAGAACTATGGCTACACCTTC. The genes are TRBV20-1 and TRBJ1-2; D ambiguous. CDR3 length: 14 amino acids. V dropped 1 base and J dropped 2 bases, with 11 bases sitting between them. Germline assignment: CDR1 DFQATT and CDR2 SNEGSKA (reference sequence).

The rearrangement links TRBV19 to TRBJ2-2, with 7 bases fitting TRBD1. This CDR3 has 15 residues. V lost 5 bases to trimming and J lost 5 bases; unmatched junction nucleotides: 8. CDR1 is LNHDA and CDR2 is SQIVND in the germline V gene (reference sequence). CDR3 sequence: CASSVQGWGTGELFF. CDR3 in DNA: TGTGCCAGTAGTGTACAGGGGTGGGGAACCGGGGAGCTGTTTTTT.

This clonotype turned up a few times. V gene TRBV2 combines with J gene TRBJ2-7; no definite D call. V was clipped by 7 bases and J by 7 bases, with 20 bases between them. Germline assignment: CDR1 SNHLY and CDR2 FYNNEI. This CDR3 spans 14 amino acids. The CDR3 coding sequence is TGTGCCAGCACCCCTCTCCGGCTGTTGTGGGAGCAGTACTTC. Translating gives CASTPLRLLWEQYF.